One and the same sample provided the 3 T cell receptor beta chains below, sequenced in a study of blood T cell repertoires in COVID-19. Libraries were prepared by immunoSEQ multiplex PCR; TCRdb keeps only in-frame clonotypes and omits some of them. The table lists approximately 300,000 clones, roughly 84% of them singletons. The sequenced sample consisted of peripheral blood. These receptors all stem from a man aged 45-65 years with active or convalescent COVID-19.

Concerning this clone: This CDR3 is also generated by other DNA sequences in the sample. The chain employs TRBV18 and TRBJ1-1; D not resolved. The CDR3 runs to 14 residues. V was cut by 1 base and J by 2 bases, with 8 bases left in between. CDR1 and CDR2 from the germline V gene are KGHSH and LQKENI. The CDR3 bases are TGTGCCAGCTCACCACAGGAGGGAAACACTGAAGCTTTCTTT. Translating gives CASSPQEGNTEAFF.

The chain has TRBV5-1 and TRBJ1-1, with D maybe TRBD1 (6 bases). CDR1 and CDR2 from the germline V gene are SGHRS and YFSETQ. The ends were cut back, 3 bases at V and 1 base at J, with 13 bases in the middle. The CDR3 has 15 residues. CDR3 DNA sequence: TGCGCCAGCAGCTCAGGGGCAGGGTGGAACACTGAAGCTTTCTTT. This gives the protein CASSSGAGWNTEAFF.

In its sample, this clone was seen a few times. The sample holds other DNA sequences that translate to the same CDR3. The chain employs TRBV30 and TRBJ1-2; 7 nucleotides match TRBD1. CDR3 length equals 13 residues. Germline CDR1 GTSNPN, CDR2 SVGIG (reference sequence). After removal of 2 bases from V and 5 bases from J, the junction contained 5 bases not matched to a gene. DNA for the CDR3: TGTGCCTGGAGTAGGGACAGACCATATGGCTACACCTTC. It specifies CAWSRDRPYGYTF.